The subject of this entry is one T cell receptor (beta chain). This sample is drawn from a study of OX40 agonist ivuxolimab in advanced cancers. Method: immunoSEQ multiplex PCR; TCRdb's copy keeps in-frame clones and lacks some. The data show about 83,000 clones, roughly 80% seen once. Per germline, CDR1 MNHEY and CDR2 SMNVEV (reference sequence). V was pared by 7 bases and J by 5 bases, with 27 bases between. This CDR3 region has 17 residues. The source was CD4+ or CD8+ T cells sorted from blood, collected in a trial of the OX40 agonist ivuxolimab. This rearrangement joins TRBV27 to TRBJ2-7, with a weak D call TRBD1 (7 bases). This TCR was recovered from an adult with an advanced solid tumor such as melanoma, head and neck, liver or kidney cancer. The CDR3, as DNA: TGTGCCAGCACCACATTACCCTTCAGGGGGGAGCCCAACGAGCAGTACTTC. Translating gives CASTTLPFRGEPNEQYF.